This T cell receptor (beta chain) was observed in a study of T cells after posttransplantation cyclophosphamide. Libraries were prepared by immunoSEQ multiplex PCR; TCRdb keeps only in-frame clonotypes and omits some of them. The sample includes around 1,500 clones, 97% of them seen just once. Cells defined as naive were viable CD3+CD4+ or CD3+CD8+ and CCR7+CD45RA+CD45RO-CD95-CD27+CD28+. This CDR3 has 14 residues. Germline CDR1 reads MNHEY; CDR2 reads SMNVEV (reference sequence). V lost 4 bases and J 0 bases, leaving 10 bases between the germline ends. This TCR came from a woman between 55 and 75 years old in good health, CMV-negative, and a related stem cell transplant donor. The chain combines TRBV27 with TRBJ2-7, with D uncertain. Specimen: naive CD8+ T cells sorted from PBMCs. The CDR3 here is CASSWAGGSYEQYF. The DNA for the CDR3 is TGTGCCAGCAGTTGGGCAGGTGGCTCCTACGAGCAGTACTTC.